The 10 T cell receptor beta chains below all came from one sample that was sequenced in a study of control samples from healthy donors and cancer patients. Sequenced by immunoSEQ multiplex PCR; TCRdb stores in-frame clones only, minus some. The sample carries roughly 68,000 clones, approximately 86% recorded once. The source material was blood. The receptors were sampled from a man between 60 and 75 years old in good health.

The chain couples TRBV28 to TRBJ2-3; 10 nucleotides match TRBD1. Germline assignment: CDR1 MDHEN and CDR2 SYDVKM. V gave up 3 bases and J gave up 2 bases; unmatched junction bases: 8. The CDR3 runs 17 residues. The CDR3 sequence is CASSFHLGTGVTDTQYF. The CDR3 bases are TGTGCCAGCAGTTTCCATTTGGGGACAGGGGTCACAGATACGCAGTATTTT.

In nucleotides, the CDR3 is TGTGCCAGCAGTTTGAATTCACCCCTCCACTTT. Translation gives CASSLNSPLHF. The chain joins TRBV28 to TRBJ1-6; D uncertain. Germline V gives CDR1 MDHEN, CDR2 SYDVKM. The CDR3 spans 11 residues. V lost 3 bases and J 7 bases, leaving 1 base between the germline ends.

The chain joins TRBV7-9 to TRBJ2-2, with a weak D call TRBD1 (5 bases). CDR3 size: 14 residues. The germline V and J ends were trimmed by 5 bases and 1 base, with 8 bases remaining between them. The V gene's germline CDR1 is SEHNR and CDR2 FQNEAQ (reference sequence). CDR3 residues: CASSPDRNTGELFF. In nucleotides, the CDR3 is TGTGCCAGCAGCCCCGACAGGAACACCGGGGAGCTGTTTTTT.

For this clone: Other DNA sequences in the same sample also yield this CDR3. The V and J genes are TRBV12-3 or TRBV12-4 and TRBJ1-6, with 7 bases fitting TRBD1. CDR3 length: 12 residues. In DNA, the CDR3 is TGTGCTTCTACAGGGGAATCCTCACCCCTCCACTTT. Translating gives CASTGESSPLHF.

This sequence joins TRBV5-1 and TRBJ1-2; possibly TRBD1 for D (5 bases). This CDR3 comprises 13 residues. V was clipped by 1 base and J by 5 bases, with 9 bases between them. CDR1 is SGHRS and CDR2 is YFSETQ in the germline V gene. Here the CDR3 DNA reads TGCGCCAGCAGCTTGATTGGGGGGTATGGCTACACCTTC. This codes for CASSLIGGYGYTF.

This chain connects TRBV7-8 to TRBJ2-5; 10 bases map to TRBD2. Germline V gives CDR1 SGHVS, CDR2 FQNEAQ. V trimming: 5 bases; J trimming: 5 bases; junction bases outside the gene matches: 8. CDR3 size: 15 residues. CDR3: CASSQKAGGLETQYF. The CDR3 nucleotides are TGTGCCAGCAGCCAAAAAGCGGGAGGGTTGGAGACCCAGTACTTC.

The CDR3 DNA reads TGTGCCAGCAGCCTGGGGACTAACAATGAGCAGTTCTTC. Protein: CASSLGTNNEQFF. The chain couples TRBV9 to TRBJ2-1; 7 bases map to TRBD2. This CDR3 is built from 13 residues. V shed 4 bases, J shed 5 bases, and the junction held 3 bases outside the gene matches. Germline CDR1 is SGDLS and CDR2 is YYNGEE.

The chain has TRBV7-8 and TRBJ2-7; D is unresolved. CDR3 size: 14 residues. Per the germline V gene, CDR1 is SGHVS and CDR2 is FQNEAQ. The V and J ends lost 7 bases and 0 bases respectively, with 13 bases between them. The CDR3 DNA reads as TGTGCCAGCACCCCCCCCGGTACCTCCTACGAGCAGTACTTC. The encoded protein is CASTPPGTSYEQYF.

This clone was found once. This rearrangement joins TRBV9 to TRBJ2-1, with D unresolved. CDR3 size: 14 residues. Trimming took off 0 bases at V and 0 bases at J, with 4 bases between the two ends. Germline V gene lookup returns CDR1 SGDLS and CDR2 YYNGEE. This CDR3 reads CASSVGNSYNEQFF. CDR3 bases: TGTGCCAGCAGCGTAGGTAACTCCTACAATGAGCAGTTCTTC.

V is TRBV19 and J is TRBJ1-5; D unresolved. This CDR3 region has 15 residues. Germline V gene data show CDR1 as LNHDA and CDR2 as SQIVND (reference sequence). V lost 0 bases and J lost 0, with 6 bases in between. CDR3 loop: CASSIEQISNQPQHF. In nucleotides, the CDR3 is TGTGCCAGTAGTATAGAACAGATTAGCAATCAGCCCCAGCATTTT.